This T cell receptor (beta chain) was observed in a study of beta chain features in type 1 diabetes. Overall study results and limits: When Type 1 diabetes patients were examined, their TCRB CDR3s proved moderately but significantly shorter in all four CD4+ subsets.

The CDR3 spans 13 residues. The germline V gene encodes CDR1 SGHTA and CDR2 FQGNSA. V trimming: 6 bases; J trimming: 8 bases; junction bases outside the gene matches: 7. Note on this clone: Its specificity is not known.

The sequenced template was cDNA made from the entire isolated RNA. Only in-frame clones appear in the TCRdb table, and some are missing; sequencing was by immunoSEQ multiplex PCR. The table includes about 260,000 clones, around 21% detected once. The clonotype originates from a woman in her 40s with type 1 diabetes. Material for sequencing was naive CD4+ T cells from blood. J is TRBJ2-1 and V is TRBV7-2, with 7 nucleotides matching TRBD1. The CDR3 nucleotides are TGTGCCAGCAGATCGGGACAGATCTATGAGCAGTTCTTC. This gives the protein CASRSGQIYEQFF.